The 24 T cell receptor beta chains presented below share a single source sample, sequenced in a study of blood T cell repertoires in COVID-19. Profiling relied on immunoSEQ multiplex PCR, and the TCRdb table lists in-frame clones only, not all of them. The sample has some 160,000 clones; around 84% are singletons. Sequenced input: peripheral blood. These TCRs come from a woman in her forties or fifties with acute or convalescent COVID-19.

The rearrangement uses TRBV6-8 and TRBJ2-3; D unclear. Germline V gene sequence: CDR1 MNHGY, CDR2 SAAAGT. This CDR3 has 15 amino acids. Trimming stripped 8 bases from V and 0 bases from J, with 15 bases between. CDR3: CASPLNSSSTDTQYF. CDR3 in DNA: TGTGCCAGCCCCCTAAACAGCTCTAGCACAGATACGCAGTATTTT.

V and J are TRBV30 and TRBJ1-2; 11 bases fit TRBD1. Germline-derived CDR1 and CDR2 are GTSNPN and SVGIG (reference sequence). This CDR3 is 15 amino acids long. V shed 5 bases, J shed 5 bases, and the junction held 10 bases outside the gene matches. CDR3 in amino acids: CAWAATRDRGYGYTF. CDR3 DNA sequence: TGTGCCTGGGCCGCAACCCGGGACAGGGGGTATGGCTACACCTTC.

This clone is a singleton in its sample. The genes are TRBV6-2 or TRBV6-3 and TRBJ1-1; D remains unclear. The CDR3 has 12 amino acids. Germline V gives CDR1 MNHEY, CDR2 SVGEGT. Trimming removed 6 bases at V and 11 bases at J, with 16 bases between. Written as DNA, the CDR3 is TGTGCCAGCAGCCAACAATGGGTAGCGGCTTTCTTT. The encoded protein is CASSQQWVAAFF.

The V call is TRBV6-6, the J call TRBJ1-2; D uncertain. CDR1 and CDR2 (germline): MNHNY, SVGAGI (reference sequence). CDR3 length: 13 amino acids. Trimming left V 10 bases short and J 7 bases short, with 19 bases between. The CDR3 loop reads CATARAEGGGYTF. As DNA, the CDR3 is TGTGCCACCGCTCGGGCGGAGGGAGGTGGCTACACCTTC.

The chain uses TRBV5-4 and TRBJ1-1, with D possibly being TRBD1 (5 bases). CDR3 length: 13 amino acids. V dropped 6 bases and J dropped 7 bases, with 16 bases sitting between them. Per the germline V gene, CDR1 is SGHNT and CDR2 is YYREEE (reference sequence). DNA for the CDR3: TGTGCCAGCACTAAGACAGATACTAATGAAGCTTTCTTT. The encoded protein is CASTKTDTNEAFF.

This rearrangement joins TRBV5-1 to TRBJ1-1; 9 nucleotides match TRBD1. This CDR3 is 15 amino acids long. Trimming cost V 0 bases and J 0 bases; bases outside gene matches: 0. The germline gives CDR1 SGHRS, CDR2 YFSETQ. CDR3 sequence: CASSLGDRVNTEAFF. CDR3 nucleotide sequence: TGCGCCAGCAGCTTGGGGGACAGGGTGAACACTGAAGCTTTCTTT. Using reference TRBV5-1 and TRBJ1-1 for the parts outside the CDR3, the full variable domain is KAGVTQTPRYLIKTRGQQVTLSCSPISGHRSVSWYQQTPGQGLQFLFEYFSETQRNKGNFPGRFSGRQFSNSRSEMNVSTLELGDSALYLCASSLGDRVNTEAFFGQGTRLTVV.

This chain joins TRBV7-9 and TRBJ1-2; D gene unclear. This CDR3 has 13 amino acids. V lost 0 bases and J lost 0, with 2 bases in between. Germline V gene lookup returns CDR1 SEHNR and CDR2 FQNEAQ (reference sequence). The CDR3 DNA sequence: TGTGCCAGCAGCTTAGCTACTAACTATGGCTACACCTTC. Translation gives CASSLATNYGYTF. The full variable domain, in which reference TRBV7-9 and TRBJ1-2 provide the parts outside the CDR3, is DTGVSQNPRHKITKRGQNVTFRCDPISEHNRLYWYRQTLGQGPEFLTYFQNEAQLEKSRLLSDRFSAERPKGSFSTLEIQRTEQGDSAMYLCASSLATNYGYTFGSGTRLTVV.

The chain employs TRBV5-5 and TRBJ2-7; the match to TRBD1 covers 7 bases. Looked up from germline, CDR1 is SGHKS and CDR2 is YYEKEE (reference sequence). The CDR3 has 15 residues. V lost 0 bases, J lost 3 bases, and 6 bases stayed unmatched. In nucleotides, the CDR3 is TGTGCCAGCAGCTTGGATGACAGGGCAGGCTACGAGCAGTACTTC. It is translated as CASSLDDRAGYEQYF.

This clone appeared once. Different DNA sequences within this sample yield the same CDR3. The chain employs TRBV27 and TRBJ1-1, with D unresolved. This CDR3 region has 14 residues. CDR1 and CDR2 (germline): MNHEY, SMNVEV (reference sequence). V was shortened by 4 bases and J by 0 bases, with 9 bases between the two germline ends. In DNA form, the CDR3 reads TGTGCCAGCAGTTCACCGGGTCTGAACACTGAAGCTTTCTTT. The encoded protein is CASSSPGLNTEAFF.

A few counts support this clone. V is TRBV21-1 and J is TRBJ2-7; the table's D gene call, TRBD1, was not cross checked with the DNA. TRBV21-1 is an annotated pseudogene. The CDR3 runs 15 residues. CDR3 in DNA: TGTGCCAGCAGGAACGTGGGACACCTCTCCTACGAGCAGTACTTC. Its translation is CASRNVGHLSYEQYF.

This chain uses TRBV9 with TRBJ1-1, with D possibly matching TRBD1 (6 bases). CDR3 length: 15 amino acids. Trimming pared 4 bases from V and 0 bases from J, leaving 13 bases between. The germline CDR1 and CDR2 sequences are SGDLS and YYNGEE. CDR3 nucleotides: TGTGCCAGCAGCCGGGGGGGCGGTTTGAACACTGAAGCTTTCTTT. The encoded protein is CASSRGGGLNTEAFF.

The J gene is TRBJ2-7, the V gene TRBV6-2 or TRBV6-3, with 7 bases aligning to TRBD2. The CDR3 is 13 residues long. Germline assignment: CDR1 MNHEY and CDR2 SVGEGT. The V and J ends lost 7 bases and 3 bases, in that order; junction bases with no gene match: 6. The CDR3 region is CASTPGLDYEQYF. The DNA of the CDR3 is TGTGCCAGCACCCCTGGACTAGACTACGAGCAGTACTTC.

This rearrangement joins TRBV12-3 or TRBV12-4 to TRBJ1-1; 7 bases map to TRBD1. The CDR3 loop spans 13 amino acids. V trimming: 6 bases; J trimming: 11 bases; junction bases outside the gene matches: 12. CDR3 region: CASSRDSYLGAFF. In DNA form, the CDR3 reads TGTGCCAGCAGCAGGGACAGCTATTTGGGGGCTTTCTTT.

CDR3 loop: CASCSGYSGGEETQYF. CDR3 bases: TGCGCCAGCTGCAGCGGGTATAGCGGGGGGGAAGAGACCCAGTACTTC. V usage is TRBV5-1 and J usage is TRBJ2-5, with TRBD2 identical over 11 bases. CDR3 size: 16 residues. CDR1 is SGHRS, CDR2 YFSETQ, per germline. V dropped 7 bases and J dropped 3; count of bases not matched to a gene: 11.

The table lists this clone with a count of one. In the same sample, other DNA sequences code for this CDR3. The V and J genes are TRBV6-6 and TRBJ1-1; D call uncertain. The germline V and J ends were trimmed by 6 bases and 0 bases, with 8 bases remaining between them. This CDR3 comprises 13 residues. Germline CDR1 reads MNHNY; CDR2 reads SVGAGI (reference sequence). The CDR3 loop reads CASSQTLNTEAFF. The CDR3 DNA is TGTGCCAGCAGCCAGACTTTGAACACTGAAGCTTTCTTT.

The chain is built from TRBV30 and TRBJ1-5; 8 positions match TRBD1. There are 15 residues in the CDR3. J was trimmed by 4 bases and V by 1 base; bases with no gene match: 6. Looked up from germline, CDR1 is GTSNPN and CDR2 is SVGIG (reference sequence). The CDR3 here is CAWSEDRGGNQPQHF. The DNA for the CDR3 is TGTGCCTGGAGTGAAGACAGGGGCGGAAATCAGCCCCAGCATTTT.

V usage is TRBV7-8 and J usage is TRBJ1-5; D is possibly TRBD1 (5 bases). The CDR3 loop spans 14 amino acids. From germline, CDR1 is SGHVS and CDR2 FQNEAQ. V was trimmed by 3 bases and J by 4 bases, leaving 10 bases between them. The CDR3 region is CASSFDSLNQPQHF. CDR3 in DNA: TGTGCCAGCAGCTTCGACAGTCTAAATCAGCCCCAGCATTTT.

In its sample, this clone was seen a few times. The rearrangement joins TRBV6-1 to TRBJ1-5; tentatively, D is TRBD1 (5 bases). V was trimmed by 4 bases and J by 1 base, leaving 14 bases between them. CDR1 is MNHNS and CDR2 is SASEGT in the germline V gene. The CDR3 has 16 residues. The CDR3, as DNA: TGTGCCAGCAGTGGATTTACCCACAGGAGCAATCAGCCCCAGCATTTT. Translating it yields CASSGFTHRSNQPQHF.

The V call is TRBV25-1, the J call TRBJ1-2; no clear D. Trimming removed 3 bases from V and 6 bases from J, with 8 bases in between. The CDR3 runs to 12 residues. Germline CDR1 and CDR2: MGHDK and SYGVNS. CDR3 loop: CASSDPGDGYTF. As DNA, the CDR3 is TGTGCCAGCAGTGACCCCGGGGATGGCTACACCTTC.

The chain combines TRBV2 with TRBJ1-3, with D unclear. The CDR3 is made up of 14 amino acids. Per the germline V gene, CDR1 is SNHLY and CDR2 is FYNNEI. Deletions cut 4 bases from V and 0 bases from J, with 7 bases between. The CDR3 nucleotides read TGTGCCAGCAGTGCGGGAACCTCTGGAAACACCATATATTTT. Protein: CASSAGTSGNTIYF.

This chain joins TRBV19 and TRBJ2-3; 10 positions agree with TRBD2. From germline, CDR1 is LNHDA and CDR2 SQIVND (reference sequence). V lost 4 bases, J lost 4 bases, and 8 bases stayed unmatched. The CDR3 loop spans 16 amino acids. CDR3 sequence: CASSKIPSGGADTQYF. Here the CDR3 DNA reads TGTGCCAGTAGTAAAATCCCGAGCGGGGGGGCAGATACGCAGTATTTT.

This clone was detected only once. CDR3 sequence: CAIWDRVNEAFF. CDR3 in DNA: TGTGCCATCTGGGACAGGGTTAACGAAGCTTTCTTT. V and J are TRBV19 and TRBJ1-1, with 9 positions matching TRBD1. The V and J ends lost 10 bases and 8 bases, in that order; junction bases with no gene match: 8. The CDR3 length is 12 residues. Germline-derived CDR1 and CDR2 are LNHDA and SQIVND (reference sequence).

In its sample, this clone was seen a few times. The sample holds other DNA sequences that translate to the same CDR3. The chain is built from TRBV4-2 and TRBJ2-7; D not certain. CDR1 is LGHNA, CDR2 YNFKEQ, per germline. The CDR3 covers 13 residues. V lost 0 bases, J lost 4 bases, and 7 bases lay in between. The CDR3 DNA reads TGTGCCAGCAGCCAAGATTTGGAGTACGAGCAGTACTTC. This translates into CASSQDLEYEQYF.

The chain joins TRBV6-2 or TRBV6-3 to TRBJ1-6, with D maybe TRBD1 (5 bases). Looked up from germline, CDR1 is MNHEY and CDR2 is SVGEGT. The ends were cut back, 0 bases at V and 10 bases at J, with 16 bases in the middle. The CDR3 is 16 amino acids. Here the CDR3 DNA reads TGTGCCAGCAGTTACTCGGGTCGGGGGAAGAGGTCACCCCTCCACTTT. Its protein is CASSYSGRGKRSPLHF.